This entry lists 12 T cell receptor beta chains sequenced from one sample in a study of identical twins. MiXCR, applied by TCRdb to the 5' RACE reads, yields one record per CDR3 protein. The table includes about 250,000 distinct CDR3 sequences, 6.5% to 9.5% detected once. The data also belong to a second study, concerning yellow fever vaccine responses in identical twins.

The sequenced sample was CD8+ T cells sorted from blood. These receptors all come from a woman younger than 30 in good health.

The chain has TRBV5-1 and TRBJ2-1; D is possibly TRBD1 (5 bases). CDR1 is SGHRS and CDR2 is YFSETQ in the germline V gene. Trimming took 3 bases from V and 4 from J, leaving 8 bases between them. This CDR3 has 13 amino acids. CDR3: CASSSHRYNEQFF. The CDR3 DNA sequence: TGCGCCAGCAGCTCGCACAGGTACAATGAGCAGTTCTTC.

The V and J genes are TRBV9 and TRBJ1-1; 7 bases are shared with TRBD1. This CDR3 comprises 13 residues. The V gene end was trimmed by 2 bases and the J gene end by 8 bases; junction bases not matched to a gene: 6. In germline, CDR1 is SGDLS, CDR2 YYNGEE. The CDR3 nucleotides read TGTGCCAGCAGCGTTGGGCCAGGGGGGGAAGCTTTCTTT. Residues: CASSVGPGGEAFF. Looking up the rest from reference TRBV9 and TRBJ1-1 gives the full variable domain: DSGVTQTPKHLITATGQRVTLRCSPRSGDLSVYWYQQSLDQGLQFLIQYYNGEERAKGNILERFSAQQFPDLHSELNLSSLELGDSALYFCASSVGPGGEAFFGQGTRLTVV.

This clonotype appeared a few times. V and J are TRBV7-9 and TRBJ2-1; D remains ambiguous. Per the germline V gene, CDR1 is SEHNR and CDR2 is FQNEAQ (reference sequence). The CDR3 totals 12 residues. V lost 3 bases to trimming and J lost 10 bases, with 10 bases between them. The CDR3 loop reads CASSFLPDEQFF. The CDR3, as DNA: TGTGCCAGCAGCTTTCTTCCCGACGAGCAGTTCTTC.

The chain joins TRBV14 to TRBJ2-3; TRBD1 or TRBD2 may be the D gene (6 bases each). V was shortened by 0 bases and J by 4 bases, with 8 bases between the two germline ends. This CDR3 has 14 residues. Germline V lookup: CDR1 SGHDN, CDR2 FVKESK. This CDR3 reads CASSQDGGPDTQYF. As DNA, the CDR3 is TGTGCCAGCAGCCAAGATGGGGGGCCAGATACGCAGTATTTT.

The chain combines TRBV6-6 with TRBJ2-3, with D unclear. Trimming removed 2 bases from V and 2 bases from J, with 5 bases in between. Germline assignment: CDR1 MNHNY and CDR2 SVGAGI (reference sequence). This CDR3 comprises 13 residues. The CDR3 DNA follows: TGTGCCAGCAGTTACCTTATCACAGATACGCAGTATTTT. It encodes CASSYLITDTQYF.

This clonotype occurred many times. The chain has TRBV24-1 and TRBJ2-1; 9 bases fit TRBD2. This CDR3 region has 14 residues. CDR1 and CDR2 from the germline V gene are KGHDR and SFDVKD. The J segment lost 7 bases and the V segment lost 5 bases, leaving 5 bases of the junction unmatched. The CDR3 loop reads CATSGGRAWNEQFF. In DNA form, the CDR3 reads TGTGCCACCAGTGGCGGGAGGGCCTGGAATGAGCAGTTCTTC.

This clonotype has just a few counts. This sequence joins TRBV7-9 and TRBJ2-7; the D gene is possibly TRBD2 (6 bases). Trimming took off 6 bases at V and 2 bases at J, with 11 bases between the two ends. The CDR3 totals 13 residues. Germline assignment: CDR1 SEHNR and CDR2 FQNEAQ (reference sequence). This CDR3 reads CASSGGVTYEQYF. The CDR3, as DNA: TGTGCCAGCAGTGGCGGGGTTACCTACGAGCAGTACTTC.

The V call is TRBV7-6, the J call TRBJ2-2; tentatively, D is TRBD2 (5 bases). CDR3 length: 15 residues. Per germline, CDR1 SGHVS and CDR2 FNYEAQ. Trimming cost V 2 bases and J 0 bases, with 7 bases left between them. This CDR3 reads CASSLRDSNTGELFF. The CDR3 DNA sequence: TGTGCCAGCAGCTTACGGGATTCGAACACCGGGGAGCTGTTTTTT.

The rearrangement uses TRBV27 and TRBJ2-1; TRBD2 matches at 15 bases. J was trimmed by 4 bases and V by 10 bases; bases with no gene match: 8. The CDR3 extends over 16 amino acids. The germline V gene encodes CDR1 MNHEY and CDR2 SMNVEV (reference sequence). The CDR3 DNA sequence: TGTGCCACCACCGGGACTAGCGGGGGGAGGTACAATGAGCAGTTCTTC. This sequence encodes CATTGTSGGRYNEQFF.

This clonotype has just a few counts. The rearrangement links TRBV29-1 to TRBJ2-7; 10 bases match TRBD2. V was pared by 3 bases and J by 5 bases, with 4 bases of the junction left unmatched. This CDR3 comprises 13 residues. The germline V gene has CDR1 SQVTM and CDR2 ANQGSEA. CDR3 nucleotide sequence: TGCAGCGTTGAGGGGACTAGCGAACACGAGCAGTACTTC. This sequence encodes CSVEGTSEHEQYF.

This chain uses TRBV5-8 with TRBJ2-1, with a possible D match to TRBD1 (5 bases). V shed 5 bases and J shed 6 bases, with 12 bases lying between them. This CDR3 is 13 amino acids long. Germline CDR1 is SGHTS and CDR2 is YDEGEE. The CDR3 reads CASRDSLLNEQFF. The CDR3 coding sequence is TGTGCCAGCAGAGACAGCCTCCTCAATGAGCAGTTCTTC.

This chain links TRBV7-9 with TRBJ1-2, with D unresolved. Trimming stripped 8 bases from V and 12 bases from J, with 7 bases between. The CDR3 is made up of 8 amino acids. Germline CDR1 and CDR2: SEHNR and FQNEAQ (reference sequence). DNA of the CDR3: TGTGCCAGCGGGGATCACACCTTC. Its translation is CASGDHTF.